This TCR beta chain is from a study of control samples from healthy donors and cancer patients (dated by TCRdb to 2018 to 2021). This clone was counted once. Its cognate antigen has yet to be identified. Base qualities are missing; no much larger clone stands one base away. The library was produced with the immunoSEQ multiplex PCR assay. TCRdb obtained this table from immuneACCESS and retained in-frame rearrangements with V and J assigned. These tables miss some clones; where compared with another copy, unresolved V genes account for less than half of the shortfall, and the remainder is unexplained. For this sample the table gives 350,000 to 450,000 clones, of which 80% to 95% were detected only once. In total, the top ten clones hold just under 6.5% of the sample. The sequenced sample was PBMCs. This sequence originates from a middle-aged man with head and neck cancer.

The encoded CDR3 is CASSLGVTGDLAKNIQYF. The DNA sequence follows: TGTGCCAGCAGCTTGGGGGTGACAGGCGATCTAGCCAAAAACATTCAGTACTTC. Recombination joined TRBV5-5 with TRBJ2-4; TRBD1 is perhaps the D gene, given 6 matching bases. CDR1 and CDR2, looked up from the germline V gene (reference sequence), are SGHKS and YYEKEE. The CDR3 measures 18 amino acids from cysteine to phenylalanine. Left in the record is the CDR3 DNA by itself, 54 bases read in frame from the first base. V gives up 0 bases and J gives up 0 bases, and the segment between their germline ends measures 16 bases.